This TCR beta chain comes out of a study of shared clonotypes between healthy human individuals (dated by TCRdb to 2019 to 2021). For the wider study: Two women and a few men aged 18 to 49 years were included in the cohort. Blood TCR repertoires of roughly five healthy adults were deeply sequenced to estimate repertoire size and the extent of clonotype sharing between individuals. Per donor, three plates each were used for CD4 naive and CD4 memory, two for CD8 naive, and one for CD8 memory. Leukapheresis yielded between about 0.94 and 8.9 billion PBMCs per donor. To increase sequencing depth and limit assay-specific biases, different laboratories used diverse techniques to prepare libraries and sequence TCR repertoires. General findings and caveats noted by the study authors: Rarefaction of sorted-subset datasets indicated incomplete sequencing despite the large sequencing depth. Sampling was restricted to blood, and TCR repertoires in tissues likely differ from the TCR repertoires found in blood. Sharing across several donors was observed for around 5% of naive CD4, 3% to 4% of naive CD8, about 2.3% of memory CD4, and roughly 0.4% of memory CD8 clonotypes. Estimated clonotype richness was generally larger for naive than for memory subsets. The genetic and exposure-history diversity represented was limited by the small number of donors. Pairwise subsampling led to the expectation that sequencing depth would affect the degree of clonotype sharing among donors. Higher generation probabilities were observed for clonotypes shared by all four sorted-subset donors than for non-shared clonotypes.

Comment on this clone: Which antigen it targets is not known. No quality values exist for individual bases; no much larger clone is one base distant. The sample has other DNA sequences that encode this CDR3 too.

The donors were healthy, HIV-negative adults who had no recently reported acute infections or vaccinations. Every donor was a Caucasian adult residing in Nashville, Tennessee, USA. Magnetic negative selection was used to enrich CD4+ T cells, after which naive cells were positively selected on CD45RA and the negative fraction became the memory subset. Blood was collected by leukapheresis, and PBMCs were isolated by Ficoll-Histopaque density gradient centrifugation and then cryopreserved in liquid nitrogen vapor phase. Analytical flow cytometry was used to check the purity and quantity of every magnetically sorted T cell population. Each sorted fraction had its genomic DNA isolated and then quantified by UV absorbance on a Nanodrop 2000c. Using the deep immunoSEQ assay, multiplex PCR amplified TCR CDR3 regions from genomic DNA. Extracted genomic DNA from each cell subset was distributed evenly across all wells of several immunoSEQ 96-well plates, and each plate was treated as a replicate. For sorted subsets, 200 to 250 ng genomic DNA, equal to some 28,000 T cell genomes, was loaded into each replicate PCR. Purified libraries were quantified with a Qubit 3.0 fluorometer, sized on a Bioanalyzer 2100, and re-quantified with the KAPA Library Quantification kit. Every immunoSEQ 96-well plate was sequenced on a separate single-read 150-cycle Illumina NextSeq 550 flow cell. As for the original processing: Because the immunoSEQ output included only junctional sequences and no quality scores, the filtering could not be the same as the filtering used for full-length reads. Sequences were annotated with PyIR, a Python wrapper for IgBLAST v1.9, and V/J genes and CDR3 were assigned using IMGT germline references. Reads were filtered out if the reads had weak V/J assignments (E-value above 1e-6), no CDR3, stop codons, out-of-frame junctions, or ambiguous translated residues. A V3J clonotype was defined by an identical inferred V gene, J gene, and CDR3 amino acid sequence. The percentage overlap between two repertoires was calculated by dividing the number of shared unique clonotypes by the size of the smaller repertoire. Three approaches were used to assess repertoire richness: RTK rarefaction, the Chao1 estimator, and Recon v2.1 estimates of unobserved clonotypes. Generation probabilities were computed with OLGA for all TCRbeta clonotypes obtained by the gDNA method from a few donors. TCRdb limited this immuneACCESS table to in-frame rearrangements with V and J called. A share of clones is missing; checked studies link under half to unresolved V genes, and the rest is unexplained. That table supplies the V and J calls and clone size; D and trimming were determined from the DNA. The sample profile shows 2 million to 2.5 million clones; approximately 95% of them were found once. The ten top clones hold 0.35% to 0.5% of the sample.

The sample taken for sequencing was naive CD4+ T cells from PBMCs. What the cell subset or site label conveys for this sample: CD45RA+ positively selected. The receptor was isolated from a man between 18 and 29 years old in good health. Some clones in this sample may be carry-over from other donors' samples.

The DNA sequence is given as TGTGCCAGCAGCGTAGAGGCAGGGGGTCACTCCTACGAGCAGTACTTC. This is translated as CASSVEAGGHSYEQYF. This receptor chain uses TRBV9 and TRBJ2-7, and 7 junction bases match TRBD1. The CDR3, cysteine through phenylalanine, is 16 amino acids long. Only CDR3 DNA is held: 48 bases, read in frame from base 1. The germline V gene provides CDR1 SGDLS and CDR2 YYNGEE. For this chain, trimming is 0 bases at the V end and 0 bases at the J end, and the number of junction bases without a gene match is 6.